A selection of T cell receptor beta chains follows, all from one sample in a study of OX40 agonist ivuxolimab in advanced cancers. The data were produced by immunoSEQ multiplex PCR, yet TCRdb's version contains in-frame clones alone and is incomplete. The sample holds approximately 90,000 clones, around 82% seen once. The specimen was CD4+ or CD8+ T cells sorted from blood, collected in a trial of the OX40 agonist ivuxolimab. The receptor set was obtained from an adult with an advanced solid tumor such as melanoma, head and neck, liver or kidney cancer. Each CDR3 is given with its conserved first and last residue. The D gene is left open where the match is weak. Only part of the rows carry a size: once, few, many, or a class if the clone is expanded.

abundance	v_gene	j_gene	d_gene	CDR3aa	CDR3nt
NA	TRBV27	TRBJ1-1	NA	CASSHGRLTEAFF	TGTGCCAGCAGTCACGGACGTCTCACTGAAGCTTTCTTT
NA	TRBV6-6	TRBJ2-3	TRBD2	CASTLTSGSDTQYF	TGTGCCAGCACCTTAACTAGCGGGAGTGATACGCAGTATTTT
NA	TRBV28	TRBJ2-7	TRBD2	CATLGTPGLAGSLIYEQYF	TGTGCCACCTTAGGGACTCCGGGACTAGCGGGATCGTTAATCTACGAGCAGTACTTC
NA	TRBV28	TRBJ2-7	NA	CASSLRDRDYEQYF	TGTGCCAGCAGTTTGAGAGACAGAGACTACGAGCAGTACTTC
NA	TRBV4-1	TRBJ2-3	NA	CASSQDEGAEGSTDTQYF	TGCGCCAGCAGCCAAGATGAAGGGGCGGAGGGTAGCACAGATACGCAGTATTTT
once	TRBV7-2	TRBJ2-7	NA	CASSWGGLGLPFEQYF	TGTGCCAGCAGCTGGGGGGGGCTAGGGCTTCCTTTCGAGCAGTACTTC
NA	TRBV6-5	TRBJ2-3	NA	CASSYSAGTDTQYF	TGTGCCAGCAGTTACTCGGCAGGCACAGATACGCAGTATTTT
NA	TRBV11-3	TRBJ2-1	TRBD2	CASSVAGLYNEQFF	TGTGCCAGCAGCGTAGCGGGACTGTACAATGAGCAGTTCTTC
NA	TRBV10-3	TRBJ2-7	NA	CATTDRDSYEQYF	TGTGCCACCACCGACAGAGACTCCTACGAGCAGTACTTC
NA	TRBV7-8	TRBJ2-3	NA	CASSLSGPRRADTQYF	TGTGCCAGCAGCTTATCGGGCCCTCGGAGGGCAGATACGCAGTATTTT
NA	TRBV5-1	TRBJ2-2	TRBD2	CASRTTSGNTGELFF	TGCGCCAGCAGAACAACTAGCGGGAACACCGGGGAGCTGTTTTTT
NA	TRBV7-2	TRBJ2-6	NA	CASSLMSSGANVLTF	TGTGCCAGCAGCTTGATGTCGTCTGGGGCCAACGTCCTGACTTTC
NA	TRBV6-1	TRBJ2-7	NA	CASSGLGQATYEQYF	TGTGCCAGCAGTGGCCTGGGCCAGGCTACATACGAGCAGTACTTC
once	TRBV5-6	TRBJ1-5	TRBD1	CASSSLQGFESNQPQHF	TGTGCCAGCAGCTCACTACAGGGGTTTGAGAGCAATCAGCCCCAGCATTTT
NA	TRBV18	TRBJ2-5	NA	CASSQRSLETQYF	TGTGCCAGCTCGCAAAGGTCACTGGAGACCCAGTACTTC
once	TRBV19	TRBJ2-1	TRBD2	CASSFGLAGPLYNEQFF	TGTGCCAGTAGTTTCGGACTAGCGGGGCCCTTATACAATGAGCAGTTCTTC
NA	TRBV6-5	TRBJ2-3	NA	CASSTGNPSTDTQYF	TGTGCCAGCAGCACAGGGAACCCTAGCACAGATACGCAGTATTTT
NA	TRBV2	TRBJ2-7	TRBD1	CASSHGTGENEQYF	TGTGCCAGCAGTCACGGGACAGGGGAAAACGAGCAGTACTTC
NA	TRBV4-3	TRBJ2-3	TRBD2	CASSPTHSGRGLPQYF	TGCGCCAGCAGCCCGACGCATAGCGGGAGGGGGCTCCCGCAGTATTTT
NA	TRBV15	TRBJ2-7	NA	CATSRDHQGEQYF	TGTGCCACCAGCAGAGATCACCAGGGCGAGCAGTACTTC
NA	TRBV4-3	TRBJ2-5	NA	CASSQVRTETQYF	TGCGCCAGCAGCCAAGTCAGAACCGAGACCCAGTACTTC
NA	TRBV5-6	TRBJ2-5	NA	CASSFRETQYF	TGTGCCAGCAGCTTTCGGGAGACCCAGTACTTC
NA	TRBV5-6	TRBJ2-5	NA	CASSSPGIQETQYF	TGTGCCAGCAGCTCACCAGGGATCCAAGAGACCCAGTACTTC
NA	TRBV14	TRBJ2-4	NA	CASSQAVGWAKNIQYF	TGTGCCAGCAGCCAAGCCGTCGGGTGGGCCAAAAACATTCAGTACTTC
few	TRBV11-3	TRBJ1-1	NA	CASSLGTPGTEAFF	TGTGCCAGCAGCTTGGGGACACCCGGGACTGAAGCTTTCTTT
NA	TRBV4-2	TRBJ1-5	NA	CASSQEGRNQPQHF	TGTGCCAGCAGCCAAGAGGGAAGAAATCAGCCCCAGCATTTT
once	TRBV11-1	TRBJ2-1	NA	CASSPQLGDLNEQFF	TGTGCCAGCAGTCCACAACTAGGGGACCTCAATGAGCAGTTCTTC
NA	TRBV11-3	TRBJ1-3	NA	CASSFAGTGNTIYF	TGTGCCAGCAGCTTCGCGGGGACTGGAAACACCATATATTTT
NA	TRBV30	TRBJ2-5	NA	CAWSRSSQETQYF	TGTGCCTGGAGCCGGAGTTCACAAGAGACCCAGTACTTC
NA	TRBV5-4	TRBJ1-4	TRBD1	CASSPGTGIDEKLFF	TGTGCCAGCAGTCCCGGGACAGGTATAGATGAAAAACTGTTTTTT
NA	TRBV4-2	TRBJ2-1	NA	CASSQGGNYNEQFF	TGTGCCAGCAGCCAAGGAGGGAACTACAATGAGCAGTTCTTC
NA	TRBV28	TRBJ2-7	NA	CASSLGQYAAYEQYF	TGTGCCAGCAGTTTAGGGCAGTACGCCGCCTACGAGCAGTACTTC
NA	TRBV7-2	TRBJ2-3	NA	CASNPGGASDTQYF	TGTGCCAGCAACCCCGGAGGGGCCTCAGATACGCAGTATTTT
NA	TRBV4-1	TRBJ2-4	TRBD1	CASSQETGLDIQYF	TGCGCCAGCAGCCAAGAGACAGGGCTGGACATTCAGTACTTC
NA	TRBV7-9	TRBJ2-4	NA	CASSRAGAKNIQYF	TGTGCCAGCAGCCGGGCGGGGGCCAAAAACATTCAGTACTTC
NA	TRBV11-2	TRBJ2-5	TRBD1	CASSSVGRTGGETQYF	TGTGCCAGCAGCTCCGTAGGGCGGACAGGGGGCGAGACCCAGTACTTC
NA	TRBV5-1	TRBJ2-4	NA	CASSLGQIAKNIQYF	TGCGCCAGCAGCTTGGGGCAGATAGCCAAAAACATTCAGTACTTC
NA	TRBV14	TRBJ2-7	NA	CASSQGIRVLRYF	TGTGCCAGCAGCCAGGGTATCAGGGTTTTGAGGTACTTC
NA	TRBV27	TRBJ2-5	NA	CASTVSYRVQETQYF	TGTGCCAGCACGGTATCTTACAGGGTACAAGAGACCCAGTACTTC